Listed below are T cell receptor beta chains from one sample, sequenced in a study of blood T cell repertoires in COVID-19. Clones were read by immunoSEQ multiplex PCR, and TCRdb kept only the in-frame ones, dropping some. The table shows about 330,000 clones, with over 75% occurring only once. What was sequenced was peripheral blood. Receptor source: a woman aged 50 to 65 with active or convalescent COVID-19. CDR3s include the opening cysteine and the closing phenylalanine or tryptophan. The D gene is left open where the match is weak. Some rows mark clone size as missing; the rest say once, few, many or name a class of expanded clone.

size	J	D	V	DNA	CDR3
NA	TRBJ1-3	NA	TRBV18	TGTGCCAGCTCACAGAGACAGGATACTTCTGGAAACACCATATATTTT	CASSQRQDTSGNTIYF
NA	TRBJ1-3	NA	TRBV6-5	TGTGCCAGCAGTAAGTGGGCGACCGCTGGAAACACCATATATTTT	CASSKWATAGNTIYF
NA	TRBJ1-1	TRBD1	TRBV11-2	TGTGCCAGCAGCCTAACGACAGGGTTACCTGAAGCTTTCTTT	CASSLTTGLPEAFF
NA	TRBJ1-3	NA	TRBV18	TGTGCCAGCTCACCAACACCAGGGTACTCTGGAAACACCATATATTTT	CASSPTPGYSGNTIYF
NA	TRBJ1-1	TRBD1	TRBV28	TGTGCCAGCAGCCAGGGACAGCCGAACACTGAAGCTTTCTTT	CASSQGQPNTEAFF
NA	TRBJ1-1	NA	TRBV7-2	TGTGCCAGCAGCTTAAGGATCCCGAACGGGAAGAACACTGAAGCTTTCTTT	CASSLRIPNGKNTEAFF
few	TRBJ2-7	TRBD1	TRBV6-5	TGTGCCAGCAGTTACTCGACAGGGGAAAGCTCCTACGAGCAGTACTTC	CASSYSTGESSYEQYF
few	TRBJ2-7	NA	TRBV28	TGTGCCAGCAGTTTCGGGAGATCCTACGAGCAGTACTTC	CASSFGRSYEQYF
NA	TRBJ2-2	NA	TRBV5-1	TGCGCCAGTGGTTTTGTAGGACAGACGAACACCGGGGAGCTGTTTTTT	CASGFVGQTNTGELFF
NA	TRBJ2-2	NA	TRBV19	TGTGCCAGTAGTATTGGACGCGGGGTCGGTGCCGGGGAGCTGTTTTTT	CASSIGRGVGAGELFF
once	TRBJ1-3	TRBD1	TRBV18	TGTGCCAGCTCACAGGGACAGGTCGCTATGGCGGGAAACACCATATATTTT	CASSQGQVAMAGNTIYF
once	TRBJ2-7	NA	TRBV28	TGTGCCAGCAGTTTAAGGGGCACGGGCCCGAGAAGCTCCTACGAGCAGTACTTC	CASSLRGTGPRSSYEQYF
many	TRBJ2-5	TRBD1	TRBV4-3	TGCGCCAGCAGAGGGACAGGGGTTCCTTCGGGAGAGACCCAGTACTTC	CASRGTGVPSGETQYF
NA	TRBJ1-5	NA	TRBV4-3	TGCGCCAGCAGCCCCGAAACCTACACACAAGGAGTTAGCAATCAGCCCCAGCATTTT	CASSPETYTQGVSNQPQHF
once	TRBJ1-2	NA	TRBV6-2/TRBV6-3	TGTGCCAGCAGCAACGCGGGACTGGAAGGCTACACCTTC	CASSNAGLEGYTF
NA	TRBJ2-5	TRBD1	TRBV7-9	TGTGCCAGCAGCTTGGGGACAGGGGTTGCGGGAGTGGAGACCCAGTACTTC	CASSLGTGVAGVETQYF
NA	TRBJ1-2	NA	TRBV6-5	TGTGCCAGCAGTCACCTAGACGGGGAAGATGGCTACACCTTC	CASSHLDGEDGYTF
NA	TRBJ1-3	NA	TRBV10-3	TGTGCCATCAGTCTCCACACGGGCAGGGTGTCCGAGGTCGTCTCTGGAAACACCATATATTTT	CAISLHTGRVSEVVSGNTIYF
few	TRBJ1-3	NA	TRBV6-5	TGTGCCAGCCAGGGGTCTGGAAACACCATATATTTT	CASQGSGNTIYF
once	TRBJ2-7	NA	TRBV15	TGTGCCACCAGCATAGACAGGAATATCCCCTACGAGCAGTACTTC	CATSIDRNIPYEQYF
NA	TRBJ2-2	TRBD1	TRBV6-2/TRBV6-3	TGTGCCAGCAGTTACCCGGGGGGACAGGGGCGAAACACCGGGGAGCTGTTTTTT	CASSYPGGQGRNTGELFF
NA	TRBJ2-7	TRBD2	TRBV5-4	TGTGCCAGCAGCCAGAAAGCGGGAGTTAAGGAGCAGTACTTC	CASSQKAGVKEQYF
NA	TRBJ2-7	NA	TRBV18	TGTGCCAGCTCACAGGACAGCGAGCAGTACTTC	CASSQDSEQYF
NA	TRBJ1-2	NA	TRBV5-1	TGCGCCAGCAGCTTGTCCGACAGCCTCTATGGCTACACCTTC	CASSLSDSLYGYTF
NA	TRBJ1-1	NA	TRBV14	TGTGCCAGCAGCCAAGGGAGAACTTGGAACACTGAAGCTTTCTTT	CASSQGRTWNTEAFF
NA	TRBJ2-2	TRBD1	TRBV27	TGTGCCAGCAGTCCAGGACAGGGTGACACCGGGGAGCTGTTTTTT	CASSPGQGDTGELFF
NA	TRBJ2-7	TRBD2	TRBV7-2	TGTGCCAGCAGCTTAGCTGTCGGTAGCGGGAGATCCTCCTACGAGCAGTACTTC	CASSLAVGSGRSSYEQYF
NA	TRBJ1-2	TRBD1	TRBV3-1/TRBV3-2	TGTGCCAGCAGCCTAGGGCAGGGGGCTCGGGGCTACACCTTC	CASSLGQGARGYTF
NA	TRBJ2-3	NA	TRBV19	TGTGCCAGCGCCGGCGGAACAGATACGCAGTATTTT	CASAGGTDTQYF
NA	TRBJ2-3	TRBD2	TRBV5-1	TGCGCCAGCGGCGCGGGGGGGCCTGCAGATACGCAGTATTTT	CASGAGGPADTQYF
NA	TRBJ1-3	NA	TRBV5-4	TGTGCCAGCAGCTTGGGGGTCGGGAGCTCTGGAAACACCATATATTTT	CASSLGVGSSGNTIYF
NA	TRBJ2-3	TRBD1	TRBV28	TGTGCCAGCAGTTTCCGGACAGGGGGGGCAGATACGCAGTATTTT	CASSFRTGGADTQYF
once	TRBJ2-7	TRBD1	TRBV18	TGTGCCAGCTCACCACCGGACAGGAGCGACGAGCAGTACTTC	CASSPPDRSDEQYF
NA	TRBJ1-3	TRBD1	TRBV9	TGTGCCAGCAGCGTTACGGTCAGCGGGACAGGCCTATTGAGCTCTGGAAACACCATATATTTT	CASSVTVSGTGLLSSGNTIYF
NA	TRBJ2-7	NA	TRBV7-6	TGTGCCAGCAGCTTGGGGGCCCCTGGGCTAGTTAACTACGAGCAGTACTTC	CASSLGAPGLVNYEQYF
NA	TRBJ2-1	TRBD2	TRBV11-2	TGTGCCAGCAGCTTAGGGGGACTAGCGGGTTACAATGAGCAGTTCTTC	CASSLGGLAGYNEQFF
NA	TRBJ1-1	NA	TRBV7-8	TGTGCCAGCAGCTTGGCCAGGGAAGCTTTCTTT	CASSLAREAFF
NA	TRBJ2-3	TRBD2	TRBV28	TGTGCCAGCAGTTTTAGGCAGGGCGGGGGGACAGATACGCAGTATTTT	CASSFRQGGGTDTQYF
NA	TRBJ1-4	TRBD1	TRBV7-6	TGTGCCAGCAGCTTGGGGGACAGAGATATTGAAAAACTGTTTTTT	CASSLGDRDIEKLFF
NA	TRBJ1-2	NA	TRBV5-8	TGTGCCAGCAGCCTCGGGACTACTAACTATGGCTACACCTTC	CASSLGTTNYGYTF
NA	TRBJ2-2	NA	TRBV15	TGTGCCACCAGCAGAGATCGGTACAGCGGTAACACCGGGGAGCTGTTTTTT	CATSRDRYSGNTGELFF
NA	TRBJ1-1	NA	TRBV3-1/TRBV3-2	TGTGCCAGCAGCCTCGGGTTGGTGAACACTGAAGCTTTCTTT	CASSLGLVNTEAFF
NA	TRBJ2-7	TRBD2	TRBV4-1	TGCGCCAGCAGCCAAGATCCGGGCGGGGGGCTTACCTACGAGCAGTACTTC	CASSQDPGGGLTYEQYF
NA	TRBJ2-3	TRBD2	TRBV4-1	TGCGCCAGCAGCCAAGGAGCGGGAGTGGGCACAGATACGCAGTATTTT	CASSQGAGVGTDTQYF
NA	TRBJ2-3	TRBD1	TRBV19	TGTGCCAGTAGTTTGGGACAGGTGGTCACAGATACGCAGTATTTT	CASSLGQVVTDTQYF
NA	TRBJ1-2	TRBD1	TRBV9	TGTGCCAGCAGCGTAGGGGACAGCCACGGCTACACCTTC	CASSVGDSHGYTF
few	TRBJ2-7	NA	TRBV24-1	TGTGCCACCAGTAATGGGTGGGCAGGGGTCGACTCCTCCTACGAGCAGTACTTC	CATSNGWAGVDSSYEQYF
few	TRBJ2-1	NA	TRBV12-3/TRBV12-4	TGTGCCAGCACAAAACAGGACGCAAAGCAGTTCTTC	CASTKQDAKQFF
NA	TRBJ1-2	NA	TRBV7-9	TGTGCCAGCAGCAAGCAACGGGACACCGAGGGCTATGGCTACACCTTC	CASSKQRDTEGYGYTF
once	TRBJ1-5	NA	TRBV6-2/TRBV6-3	TGTGCCAGCAGTTACTGGGGCAGTAATCAGCCCCAGCATTTT	CASSYWGSNQPQHF
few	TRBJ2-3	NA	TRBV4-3	TGCGCCAGCAGCCAACAAGTGAGGCCTAGCACAGATACGCAGTATTTT	CASSQQVRPSTDTQYF
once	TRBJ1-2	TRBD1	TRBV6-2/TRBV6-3	TGTGCCAGCAGTTCCCCGGACAGGGGCGACTATGGCTACACCTTC	CASSSPDRGDYGYTF
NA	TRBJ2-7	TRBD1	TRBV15	TGTGCCACCAGCTTCGACAGGGACCTTCCCTCCTACGAGCAGTACTTC	CATSFDRDLPSYEQYF
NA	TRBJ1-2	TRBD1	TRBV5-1	TGCGCCAGCAGTCCTCTGGGACAGGGTGTTTTCTATGGCTACACCTTC	CASSPLGQGVFYGYTF
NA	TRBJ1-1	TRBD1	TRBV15	TGTGCCACCAGCAGGGTTACAGGGGGCACTGAAGCTTTCTTT	CATSRVTGGTEAFF